This T cell receptor beta chain is from a study of T-cell memory formation after mild COVID-19. Study observations and caveats: Detection of some responders pre-infection suggested pre-existing cross-reactive memory T cells participated. Clonal second-wave expansions that peaked on day 37 had unconfirmed SARS-CoV-2 specificity. CD4+ contracting clones were mainly CM and EM; CD8+ ones, EMRA.

TCRdb fed the 5' RACE reads into MiXCR, producing one record per CDR3 protein. This table holds approximately 290,000 distinct CDR3 sequences, roughly 8.2% found once. There are a few counts of this clonotype. Its matching antigen is unknown. CDR3 length: 16 amino acids. Germline V gene data show CDR1 as DFQATT and CDR2 as SNEGSKA (reference sequence). V shed 6 bases and J 4 bases; nucleotides not matched to a gene: 9. This sequence was found in a young man who had mild COVID-19 (a few samples of this study predate the infection). Cell type and time point are not known. Sequenced: PBMCs or a T cell subset sorted from them (not recorded which). The chain employs TRBV20-1 and TRBJ1-6; 10 bases are a match to TRBD1. CDR3 sequence reads: CSAAAGQGGYNSPLHF. The CDR3 DNA follows: TGCAGTGCGGCAGCCGGACAGGGGGGGTATAATTCACCCCTCCACTTT.